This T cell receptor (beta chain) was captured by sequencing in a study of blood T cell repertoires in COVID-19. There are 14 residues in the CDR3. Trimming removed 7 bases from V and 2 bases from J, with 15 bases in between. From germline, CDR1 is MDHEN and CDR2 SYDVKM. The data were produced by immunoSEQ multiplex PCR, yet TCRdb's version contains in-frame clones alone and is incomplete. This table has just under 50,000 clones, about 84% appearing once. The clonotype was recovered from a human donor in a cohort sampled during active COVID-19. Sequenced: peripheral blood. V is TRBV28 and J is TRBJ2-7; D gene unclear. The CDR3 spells CASTTPARTYEQYF. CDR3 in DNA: TGTGCCAGCACCACCCCGGCTAGAACCTACGAGCAGTACTTC.